This entry features one T cell receptor beta chain sequence. What it binds is not known. This entry comes from a study of T cell responses to AZD1222 COVID-19 vaccine. Generated by immunoSEQ multiplex PCR, the TCRdb table keeps only in-frame clones and is missing some. The sample contains some 120,000 clones, about 88% of which appear only once. The V end was cut by 7 bases, the J end by 0 bases, with 12 bases between. Germline-derived CDR1 and CDR2 are SQVTM and ANQGSEA. The CDR3 runs to 13 residues. Study observations and caveats: The sample set comprised mostly white British donors with more females, and clonal diversity was possibly underestimated. Without day 14 samples, only post-peak T cell repertoires were studied. Reports say nearly half of spike-specific TCRs go after unmutated variant regions. Across the whole spike, CD4 TCRs peaked at regions 160-218 and 743-854.

This chain joins TRBV29-1 and TRBJ1-2, with D maybe TRBD1 (6 bases). The source of this sequence is an adult in good health. Here the sequenced sample was peripheral blood, taken on day 0 of AZD1222 vaccination. CDR3 residues: CSAEQGTNYGYTF. The CDR3 DNA is TGCAGCGCCGAACAGGGAACTAACTATGGCTACACCTTC.